This T cell receptor beta chain was identified in a study of CD8 T cells in Susac syndrome. A quantity of roughly 0.5 to 1 ug RNA underwent reverse transcription using random hexamers. Amplification of TCR beta CDR3 by immunoSEQ multiplex PCR spanned 54 Vbeta and 13 Jbeta. MiXCR was run by TCRdb on the immunoSEQ multiplex PCR reads, yielding one entry per CDR3 protein. The table lists roughly 150,000 distinct CDR3 sequences, roughly 95% of them singletons. The CDR3 has 15 amino acids. V shed 4 bases and J shed 7 bases, with 20 bases lying between them. CDR1 is SGHRS, CDR2 YFSETQ, per germline. Sequencing of TCR beta was carried out in blood CD8+ and CD4+ T cells. Both CD4+ and CD8+ T cells were negatively isolated, and TEMRA cells underwent FACS enrichment.

The clonotype was recovered from a human donor with multiple sclerosis. The J gene is TRBJ2-5, the V gene TRBV5-1, with D possibly matching TRBD2 (7 bases). The specimen sequenced was CD4+ T cells from PBMCs. CDR3 region: CASSARAGDMVTQYF. The CDR3 region has the DNA TGCGCCAGCAGCGCCCGGGCGGGGGACATGGTGACCCAGTACTTC. Drawing the rest from reference TRBV5-1 and TRBJ2-5, the complete variable domain is KAGVTQTPRYLIKTRGQQVTLSCSPISGHRSVSWYQQTPGQGLQFLFEYFSETQRNKGNFPGRFSGRQFSNSRSEMNVSTLELGDSALYLCASSARAGDMVTQYFGPGTRLLVL.